This passage covers 14 T cell receptor beta chains from one sample sequenced in a study of response to subunit inactivated influenza vaccine. TCRdb re-called the RT-PCR reads with MiXCR, one entry per CDR3 protein. The sample comprises about 780,000 distinct CDR3 sequences, 15% to 20% of which are singletons, and roughly 11% rests with the top ten. The sequences come from PBMCs from blood, collected more than 4 days after vaccination. These receptors were obtained from a man over 45 who received an inactivated influenza vaccine.

V gene TRBV4-1 combines with J gene TRBJ2-7; tentatively, D is TRBD1 (5 bases). Germline-derived CDR1 and CDR2 are MGHRA and YSYEKL. With 0 bases removed from V and 3 bases from J, the gap between germline ends came to 9 bases. This CDR3 has 14 amino acids. Here the CDR3 DNA reads TGCGCCAGCAGCCAAGATGGACACTTCTACGAGCAGTACTTC. Its protein is CASSQDGHFYEQYF.

This clonotype showed up many times. V is TRBV12-3 or TRBV12-4 and J is TRBJ2-7, with 10 bases identical to TRBD2. Trimming removed 2 bases from V and 0 bases from J; junction bases left unmatched: 4. CDR3 length: 16 amino acids. DNA for the CDR3: TGTGCCAGCAGTTTAAGTCTAGCGGGGGACTCCTACGAGCAGTACTTC. Translating it yields CASSLSLAGDSYEQYF.

This chain joins TRBV2 and TRBJ1-4; D is ambiguous. V was clipped by 7 bases and J by 7 bases, with 10 bases between them. In germline, CDR1 is SNHLY, CDR2 FYNNEI. The CDR3 has 12 residues. CDR3 nucleotide sequence: TGTGCCAGCAAAGCGGAGGGTGAAAAACTGTTTTTT. Amino acids: CASKAEGEKLFF.

As for this clonotype: Mismatch with germline at one junction end may stem from a read error. This chain links TRBV12-3 or TRBV12-4 with TRBJ2-5, with 10 bases that match TRBD2. CDR3 length: 14 residues. The CDR3, as DNA: TGTGCCAGCAGTCCGGGACTAGCGAGGGAGACCCATTACTTC. Its protein product is CASSPGLARETHYF.

There are many counts of this clonotype. V usage is TRBV5-8 and J usage is TRBJ1-5, with D hard to call. Germline V gene lookup returns CDR1 SGHTS and CDR2 YDEGEE. This CDR3 region has 12 residues. Trimming took off 0 bases at V and 5 bases at J, with 3 bases between the two ends. CDR3 nucleotides: TGTGCCAGCAGCTTGGTGGATCAGCCCCAGCATTTT. Translating gives CASSLVDQPQHF.

This clonotype appeared a few times. The rearrangement uses TRBV6-1 and TRBJ2-1; D is undetermined. Germline values: CDR1 MNHNS, CDR2 SASEGT. The V end lost 7 bases, the J end lost 7 bases, and 17 bases lay between the germline ends. The CDR3 spans 14 residues. The CDR3 loop is CASIGSPGFNEQFF. CDR3 DNA: TGTGCCAGCATCGGCAGTCCCGGGTTTAATGAGCAGTTCTTC.

This clonotype was found once. This chain joins TRBV15 and TRBJ2-5; D call uncertain. Germline V lookup: CDR1 LNHNV, CDR2 YYDKDF (reference sequence). The CDR3 sequence is 15 residues long. V was pared by 0 bases and J by 2 bases, with 10 bases between. The CDR3 region has the DNA TGTGCCACCAGCAGAGACCCAGCCCTACAAGAGACCCAGTACTTC. It codes for CATSRDPALQETQYF.

A few counts support this clonotype. The chain is built from TRBV4-2 and TRBJ2-7; either TRBD1 or TRBD2 may supply D (5 bases each). This CDR3 has 13 residues. Germline V gene lookup returns CDR1 LGHNA and CDR2 YNFKEQ. Deletions cut 1 base from V and 5 bases from J, with 9 bases between. The CDR3: CASSQGGSHEQYF. As DNA, the CDR3 is TGTGCCAGCAGCCAAGGGGGGAGCCACGAGCAGTACTTC.

J is TRBJ2-6 and V is TRBV28, with D perhaps assigned TRBD1 or TRBD2 (5 bases each). The CDR3 runs to 18 residues. V was clipped by 5 bases and J by 0 bases, with 17 bases between them. The germline CDR1 and CDR2 sequences are MDHEN and SYDVKM. The CDR3 bases are TGTGCCAGCAGTCCGATCTCCGGGACCCCCTCTGGGGCCAACGTCCTGACTTTC. It yields the protein CASSPISGTPSGANVLTF.

This clonotype was observed a handful of times. V and J are TRBV20-1 and TRBJ2-5; D not certain. Germline CDR1 and CDR2: DFQATT and SNEGSKA (reference sequence). The length of the CDR3 is 14 residues. V was clipped by 6 bases and J by 2 bases, with 16 bases between them. The CDR3 region has the DNA TGCAGTGCCACGCGGATGGCTTCGCAAGAGACCCAGTACTTC. It yields the protein CSATRMASQETQYF.

This clonotype was seen many times. V is TRBV20-1 and J is TRBJ2-7; 10 bases are shared with TRBD1. The CDR3 runs 14 residues. V was pared by 2 bases and J by 5 bases, with 6 bases of the junction left unmatched. CDR1 and CDR2 from the germline V gene are DFQATT and SNEGSKA (reference sequence). The CDR3: CSARPGTGDNEQYF. The DNA of the CDR3 is TGCAGTGCTAGACCCGGGACAGGGGATAACGAGCAGTACTTC.

The chain uses TRBV7-9 and TRBJ2-5; either TRBD1 or TRBD2 may fit D (5 bases each). Germline loops: CDR1 SEHNR, CDR2 FQNEAQ (reference sequence). The ends were cut back, 9 bases at V and 3 bases at J, with 14 bases in the middle. CDR3 size: 13 residues. DNA for the CDR3: TGTGCCAGTTCGGGACCTACCAAAGAGACCCAGTACTTC. It specifies CASSGPTKETQYF. The full variable domain, with the rest looked up from reference TRBV7-9 and TRBJ2-5, is DTGVSQNPRHKITKRGQNVTFRCDPISEHNRLYWYRQTLGQGPEFLTYFQNEAQLEKSRLLSDRFSAERPKGSFSTLEIQRTEQGDSAMYLCASSGPTKETQYFGPGTRLLVL.

The V and J genes are TRBV7-3 and TRBJ2-5; 8 bases map to TRBD1. The CDR3 sequence is 13 residues long. Germline CDR1 and CDR2: SGHTA and FQGTGA. The J segment lost 7 bases and the V segment lost 2 bases, leaving 3 bases of the junction unmatched. Written as DNA, the CDR3 is TGTGCCAGCAGCTTACCACAGGGGGGGACCCAGTACTTC. Its protein is CASSLPQGGTQYF.

This clonotype has only a few counts. The chain carries TRBV7-6 and TRBJ2-1; perhaps TRBD1 as D (5 bases). Trimming left V 5 bases short and J 8 bases short, with 16 bases between. The CDR3 runs 14 residues. Germline V gives CDR1 SGHVS, CDR2 FNYEAQ. The CDR3 nucleotides read TGTGCCAGCAGCGCGAGGTGGGGCTTGGATGAGCAGTTCTTC. This sequence encodes CASSARWGLDEQFF.